Below are 14 T cell receptor beta chains sequenced from a single sample in a study of identifying expanded T cells in peripheral blood. Produced via immunoSEQ multiplex PCR; TCRdb's table is partial and in-frame only. The sample records approximately 130,000 clones, approximately 86% being singletons. The sample taken for sequencing was blood. These receptors were collected from a person between 18 and 75 years old in good health.

This chain joins TRBV20-1 and TRBJ2-3; 9 positions match TRBD1. CDR1 and CDR2 from the germline V gene are DFQATT and SNEGSKA (reference sequence). There are 11 residues in the CDR3. With V trimmed by 5 bases and J by 12 bases, 6 bases remained unmatched. The CDR3 protein is CSAQPGQGQYF. CDR3 DNA: TGCAGTGCTCAACCGGGACAGGGTCAGTATTTT.

The rearrangement joins TRBV6-6 to TRBJ2-7, with D uncertain. The CDR3 has 13 amino acids. Trimming took 6 bases from V and 1 from J, leaving 10 bases between them. Germline lookup yields CDR1 MNHNY and CDR2 SVGAGI (reference sequence). The CDR3 region has the DNA TGTGCCAGCAGACGACAAATTTCCTACGAGCAGTACTTC. This translates into CASRRQISYEQYF.

The chain joins TRBV19 to TRBJ2-3; D is perhaps TRBD2 (5 bases). Per germline, CDR1 LNHDA and CDR2 SQIVND (reference sequence). The V end was cut by 10 bases, the J end by 2 bases, with 19 bases between. The CDR3 is made up of 15 amino acids. For the CDR3, the DNA is TGTGCCACTCGCCGGGGTCCGCCCGACACAGATACGCAGTATTTT. This sequence encodes CATRRGPPDTDTQYF.

The rearrangement links TRBV30 to TRBJ1-4, with 9 bases identical to TRBD1. The germline CDR1 and CDR2 sequences are GTSNPN and SVGIG (reference sequence). The V segment lost 0 bases and the J segment 8 bases; nucleotides outside the gene matches: 7. CDR3 length: 15 residues. CDR3 nucleotide sequence: TGTGCCTGGAGTGTGTGGGGACAGGGTAGGGAAAAACTGTTTTTT. Translated: CAWSVWGQGREKLFF.

The genes are TRBV7-3 and TRBJ1-1; TRBD1 is a possible D gene (5 bases). CDR1 is SGHTA, CDR2 FQGTGA, per germline. Trimming stripped 5 bases from V and 9 bases from J, with 10 bases between. This CDR3 is 11 amino acids long. CDR3 protein: CASSTTGQAFF. The CDR3 DNA reads TGTGCCAGCAGCACCACGGGGCAAGCTTTCTTT.

The rearrangement joins TRBV19 to TRBJ2-1; D is uncertain. The V gene lost 2 bases and the J gene lost 2 bases, with 10 bases spanning the gap. Per the germline V gene, CDR1 is LNHDA and CDR2 is SQIVND (reference sequence). The length of the CDR3 is 15 residues. The CDR3 region is CASSISSAPYNEQFF. The CDR3 coding sequence is TGTGCCAGTAGTATATCATCGGCGCCCTACAATGAGCAGTTCTTC.

This clone occurred once. The rearrangement links TRBV2 to TRBJ2-7; D might be TRBD2 (5 bases). The V and J ends lost 8 bases and 1 base respectively, with 9 bases between them. CDR3 length equals 12 residues. Per germline, CDR1 SNHLY and CDR2 FYNNEI. The DNA of the CDR3 is TGTGCCAGCTCGACGGGGTCCTACGAGCAGTACTTC. Encoded protein: CASSTGSYEQYF.

J is TRBJ2-1 and V is TRBV15; TRBD1 agrees at 8 bases. Trimming removed 3 bases from V and 5 bases from J; junction bases left unmatched: 6. This CDR3 has 15 amino acids. Germline V gives CDR1 LNHNV, CDR2 YYDKDF (reference sequence). The CDR3 protein is CATSRPGQANNEQFF. The CDR3 DNA follows: TGTGCCACCAGCAGGCCGGGACAGGCTAACAATGAGCAGTTCTTC.

This chain joins TRBV7-2 and TRBJ1-2; D unresolved. The CDR3 is 13 residues long. The V and J ends lost 1 base and 8 bases respectively, with 11 bases between them. Germline V gene sequence: CDR1 SGHTA, CDR2 FQGNSA. The CDR3 spells CASSLVPSQGYTF. The CDR3, as DNA: TGTGCCAGCAGCTTAGTGCCCTCCCAGGGCTACACCTTC.

V usage is TRBV2 and J usage is TRBJ1-1; D gene unclear. Germline CDR1 reads SNHLY; CDR2 reads FYNNEI. With 6 bases removed from V and 1 base from J, the gap between germline ends came to 9 bases. The CDR3 runs to 13 residues. CDR3 in amino acids: CASRMDENTEAFF. CDR3 nucleotides: TGTGCCAGCAGGATGGACGAGAACACTGAAGCTTTCTTT. Full variable domain (rest looked up from reference TRBV2 and TRBJ1-1): EPEVTQTPSHQVTQMGQEVILRCVPISNHLYFYWYRQILGQKVEFLVSFYNNEISEKSEIFDDQFSVERPDGSNFTLKIRSTKLEDSAMYFCASRMDENTEAFFGQGTRLTVV.

The chain couples TRBV2 to TRBJ2-1; TRBD2 is a possible D gene (5 bases). V lost 5 bases to trimming and J lost 9 bases, with 20 bases between them. CDR1 is SNHLY and CDR2 is FYNNEI in the germline V gene. The CDR3 has 15 residues. CDR3 amino acids: CASSPYSSRDLEQFF. DNA for the CDR3: TGTGCCAGCAGTCCGTATAGCTCGAGGGATCTTGAGCAGTTCTTC.

The gene calls are TRBV5-4 and TRBJ2-5, with unresolved D. Germline CDR1 SGHNT, CDR2 YYREEE (reference sequence). The CDR3 has 14 residues. The V end was cut by 2 bases, the J end by 0 bases, with 8 bases between. This CDR3 reads CASSFRDYQETQYF. The CDR3, as DNA: TGTGCCAGCAGCTTTCGTGACTACCAAGAGACCCAGTACTTC.

The gene calls are TRBV14 and TRBJ2-1; D not resolved. Trimming took off 2 bases at V and 2 bases at J, with 10 bases between the two ends. There are 15 residues in the CDR3. Germline loops: CDR1 SGHDN, CDR2 FVKESK. The CDR3 region is CASSQMYGPYNEQFF. The CDR3 coding sequence is TGTGCCAGCAGCCAAATGTACGGACCCTACAATGAGCAGTTCTTC.

The rearrangement links TRBV2 to TRBJ2-3; no definite D call. Trimming cost V 6 bases and J 0 bases, with 16 bases left between them. Germline V lookup: CDR1 SNHLY, CDR2 FYNNEI. This CDR3 is built from 16 residues. CDR3 bases: TGTGCCAGCAGGCCAGGTGGCGGAAAGAGCACAGATACGCAGTATTTT. Protein product: CASRPGGGKSTDTQYF. Together with reference TRBV2 and TRBJ2-3, the CDR3 gives the full variable domain: EPEVTQTPSHQVTQMGQEVILRCVPISNHLYFYWYRQILGQKVEFLVSFYNNEISEKSEIFDDQFSVERPDGSNFTLKIRSTKLEDSAMYFCASRPGGGKSTDTQYFGPGTRLTVL.